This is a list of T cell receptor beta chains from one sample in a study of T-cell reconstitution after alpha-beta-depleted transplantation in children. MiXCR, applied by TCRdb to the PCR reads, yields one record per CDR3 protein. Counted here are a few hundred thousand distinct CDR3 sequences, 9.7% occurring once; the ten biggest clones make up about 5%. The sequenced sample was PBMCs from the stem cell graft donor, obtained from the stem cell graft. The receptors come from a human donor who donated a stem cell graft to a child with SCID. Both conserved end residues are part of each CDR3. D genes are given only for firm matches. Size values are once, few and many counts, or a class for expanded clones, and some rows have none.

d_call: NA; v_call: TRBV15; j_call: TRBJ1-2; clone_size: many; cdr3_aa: CATSRGGVQMGYGYTF; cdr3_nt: TGTGCCACCAGCAGAGGGGGAGTACAAATGGGCTATGGCTACACCTTC
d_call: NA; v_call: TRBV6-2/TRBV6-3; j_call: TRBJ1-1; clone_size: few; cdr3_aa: CASGRTALNTEAFF; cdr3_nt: TGTGCCAGCGGACGGACGGCTTTGAACACTGAAGCTTTCTTT
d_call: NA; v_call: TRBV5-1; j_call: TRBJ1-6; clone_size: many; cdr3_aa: CASSLQGFNSPLHF; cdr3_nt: TGCGCCAGCAGCTTACAGGGTTTTAATTCACCCCTCCACTTT
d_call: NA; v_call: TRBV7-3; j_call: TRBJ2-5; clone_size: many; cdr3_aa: CASSLGVAGSTQYF; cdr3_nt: TGTGCCAGCAGCTTAGGCGTCGCGGGGTCGACCCAGTACTTC
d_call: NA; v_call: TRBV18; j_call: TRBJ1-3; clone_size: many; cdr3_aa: CASSPSQRVSGNTIYF; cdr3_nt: TGTGCCAGCTCACCGTCCCAGAGAGTCTCTGGAAACACCATATATTTT
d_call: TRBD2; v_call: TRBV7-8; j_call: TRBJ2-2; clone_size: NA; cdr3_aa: CASSISTSGGAEELFF; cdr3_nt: TGTGCCAGCAGCATCTCGACTAGCGGGGGGGCCGAGGAGCTGTTTTTC
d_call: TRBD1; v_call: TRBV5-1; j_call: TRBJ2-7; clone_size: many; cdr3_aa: CASSAGTDHEQYF; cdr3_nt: TGCGCCAGCAGTGCAGGGACAGACCACGAGCAGTACTTC
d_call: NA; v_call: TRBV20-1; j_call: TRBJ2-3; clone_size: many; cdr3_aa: CSARQGPDTQYF; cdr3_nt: TGCAGTGCTCGGCAGGGACCAGATACGCAGTATTTT
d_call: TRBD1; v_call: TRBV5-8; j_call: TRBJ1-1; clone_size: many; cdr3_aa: CASSPQGFSNTEAFF; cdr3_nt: TGTGCCAGCAGCCCACAGGGGTTTTCGAACACTGAAGCTTTCTTT
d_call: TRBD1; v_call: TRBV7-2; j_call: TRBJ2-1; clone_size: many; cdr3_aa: CASGDRQGRRFF; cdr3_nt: TGTGCCAGCGGTGATAGACAGGGGAGGCGGTTCTTC
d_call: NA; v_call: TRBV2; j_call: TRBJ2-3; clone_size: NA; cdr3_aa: CASSVRRASTDTQYF; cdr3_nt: TGTGCCAGCAGTGTGAGGCGGGCAAGCACAGATACGCAGTATTTT
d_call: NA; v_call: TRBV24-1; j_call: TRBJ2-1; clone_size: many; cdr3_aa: CATSDNMAGNEQFF; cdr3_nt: TGTGCCACCAGTGATAATATGGCAGGCAATGAGCAGTTCTTC
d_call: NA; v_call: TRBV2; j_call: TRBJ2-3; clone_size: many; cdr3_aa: CAGSPDTDTQYF; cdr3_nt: TGTGCCGGCTCTCCGGACACAGATACGCAGTATTTT
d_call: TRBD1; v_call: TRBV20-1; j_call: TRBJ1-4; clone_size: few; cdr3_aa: CSARGPPGQGTNEKLFF; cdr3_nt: TGCAGTGCTAGAGGCCCCCCAGGACAGGGAACTAATGAAAAACTGTTTTTT
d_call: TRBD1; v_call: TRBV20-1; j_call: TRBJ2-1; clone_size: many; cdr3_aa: CSARYGDSYNEQFF; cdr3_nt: TGCAGTGCTAGATATGGGGACAGCTACAATGAGCAGTTCTTC
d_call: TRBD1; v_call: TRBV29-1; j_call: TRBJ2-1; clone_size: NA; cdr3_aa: CSVEGGTGSYNEQFF; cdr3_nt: TGCAGCGTTGAAGGGGGGACAGGGTCCTACAATGAGCAGTTCTTC
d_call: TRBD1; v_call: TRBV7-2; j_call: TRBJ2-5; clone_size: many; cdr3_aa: CASSLTGSRETQYF; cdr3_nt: TGTGCCAGCAGCTTGACAGGGTCGAGAGAGACCCAGTACTTC
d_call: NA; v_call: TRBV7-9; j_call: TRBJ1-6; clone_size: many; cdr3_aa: CASGGGNSPLHF; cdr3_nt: TGTGCCAGCGGAGGGGGGAATTCACCCCTCCACTTT
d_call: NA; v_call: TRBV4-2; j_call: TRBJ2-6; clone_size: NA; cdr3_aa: CASSQDRISGANVLTF; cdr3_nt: TGTGCCAGCAGCCAAGATAGGATCTCTGGGGCCAACGTCCTGACTTTC
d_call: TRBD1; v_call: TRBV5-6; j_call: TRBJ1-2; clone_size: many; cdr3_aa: CASSLGTTGAFWSYTF; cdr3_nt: TGTGCCAGCAGCTTGGGAACGACAGGGGCGTTCTGGAGCTACACCTTC
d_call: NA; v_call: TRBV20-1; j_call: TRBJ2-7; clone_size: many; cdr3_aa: CSARDPVRGGYEQYF; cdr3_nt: TGCAGTGCTAGAGATCCGGTCAGGGGAGGCTACGAGCAGTACTTC
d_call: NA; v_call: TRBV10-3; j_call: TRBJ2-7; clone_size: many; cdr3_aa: CAISQASYEQYF; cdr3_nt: TGTGCCATCTCACAAGCCTCCTACGAGCAGTACTTC
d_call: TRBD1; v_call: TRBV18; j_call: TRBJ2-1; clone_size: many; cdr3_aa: CASSRQGLGYEQFF; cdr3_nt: TGTGCCAGCTCGCGACAGGGGTTGGGATATGAGCAGTTCTTC
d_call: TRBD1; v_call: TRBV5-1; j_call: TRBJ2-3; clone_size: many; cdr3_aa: CASSNNPAGQGVADTQYF; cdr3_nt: TGCGCCAGCAGTAACAATCCCGCGGGACAGGGCGTGGCAGATACGCAGTATTTT
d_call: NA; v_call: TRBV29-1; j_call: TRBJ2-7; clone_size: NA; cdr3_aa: CSLCPEGSLYEQYF; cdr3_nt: TGCAGCCTGTGCCCTGAGGGTTCCCTTTACGAGCAGTACTTC
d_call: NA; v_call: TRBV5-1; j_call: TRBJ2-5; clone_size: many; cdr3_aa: CASKKGPGEETQYF; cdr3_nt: TGCGCCAGCAAAAAAGGTCCAGGGGAAGAGACCCAGTACTTC
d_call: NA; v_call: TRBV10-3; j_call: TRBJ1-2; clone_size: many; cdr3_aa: CAISERGTPNYGYTF; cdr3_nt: TGTGCCATCAGTGAAAGAGGTACTCCTAACTATGGCTACACCTTC
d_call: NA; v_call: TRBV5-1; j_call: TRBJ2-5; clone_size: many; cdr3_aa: CASYTGSWETQYF; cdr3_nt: TGCGCCAGCTATACAGGGTCATGGGAGACCCAGTACTTC
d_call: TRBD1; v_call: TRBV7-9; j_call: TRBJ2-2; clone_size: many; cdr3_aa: CASSLSRDRGYTGELFF; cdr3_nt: TGTGCCAGCAGCCTCAGCCGGGACAGGGGATACACCGGGGAGCTGTTTTTT
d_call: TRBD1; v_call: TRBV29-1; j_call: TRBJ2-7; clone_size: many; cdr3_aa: CSVEFGAGGTYEQYF; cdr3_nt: TGCAGCGTTGAATTTGGGGCAGGGGGAACCTACGAGCAGTACTTC
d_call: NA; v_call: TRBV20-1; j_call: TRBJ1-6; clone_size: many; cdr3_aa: CSAREGPSPPNSPLHF; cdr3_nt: TGCAGTGCTAGAGAAGGGCCCTCGCCCCCCAATTCACCCCTCCACTTT
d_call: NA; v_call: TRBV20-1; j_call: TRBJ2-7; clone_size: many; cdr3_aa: CSARTLQGTYEQYF; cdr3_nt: TGCAGTGCTAGAACTCTTCAGGGGACCTACGAGCAGTACTTC
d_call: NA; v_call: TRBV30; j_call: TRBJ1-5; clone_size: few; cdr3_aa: CAWSVGDSRPQHF; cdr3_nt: TGTGCCTGGAGTGTCGGTGACTCAAGGCCCCAGCATTTT